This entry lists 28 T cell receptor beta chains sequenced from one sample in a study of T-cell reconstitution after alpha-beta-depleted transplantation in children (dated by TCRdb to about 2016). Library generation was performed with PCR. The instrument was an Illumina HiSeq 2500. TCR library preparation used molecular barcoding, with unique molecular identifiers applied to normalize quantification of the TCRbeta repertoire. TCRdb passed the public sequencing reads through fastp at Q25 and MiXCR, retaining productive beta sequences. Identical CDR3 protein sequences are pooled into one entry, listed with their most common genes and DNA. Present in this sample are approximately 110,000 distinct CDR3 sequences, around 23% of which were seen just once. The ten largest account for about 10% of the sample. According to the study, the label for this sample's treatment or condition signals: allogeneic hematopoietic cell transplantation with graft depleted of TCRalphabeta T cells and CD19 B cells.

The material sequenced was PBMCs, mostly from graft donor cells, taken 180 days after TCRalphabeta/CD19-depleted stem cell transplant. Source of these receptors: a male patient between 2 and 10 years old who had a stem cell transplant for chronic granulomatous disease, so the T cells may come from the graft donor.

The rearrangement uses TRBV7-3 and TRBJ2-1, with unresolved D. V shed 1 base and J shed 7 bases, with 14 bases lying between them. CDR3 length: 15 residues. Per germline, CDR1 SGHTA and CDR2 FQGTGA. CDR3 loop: CASSLNGPEYNEQFF. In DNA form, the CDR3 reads TGTGCCAGCAGCTTAAACGGTCCGGAATATAATGAGCAGTTCTTC.

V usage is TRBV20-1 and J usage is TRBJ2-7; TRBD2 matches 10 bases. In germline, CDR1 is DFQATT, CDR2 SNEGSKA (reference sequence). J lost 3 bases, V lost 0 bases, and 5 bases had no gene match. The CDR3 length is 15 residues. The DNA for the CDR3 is TGCAGTGCTAGAGAGCTAGCGGGAGCGTACTACGAGCAGTACTTC. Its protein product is CSARELAGAYYEQYF.

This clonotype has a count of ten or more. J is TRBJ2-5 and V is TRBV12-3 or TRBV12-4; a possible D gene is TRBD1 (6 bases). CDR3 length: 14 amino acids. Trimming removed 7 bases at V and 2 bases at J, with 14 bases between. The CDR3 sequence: CASNPGQRQETQYF. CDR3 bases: TGTGCCAGCAACCCGGGACAAAGACAAGAGACCCAGTACTTC.

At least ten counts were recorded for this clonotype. This CDR3 reads CASSLPSGGIYNEQFF. CDR3 in DNA: TGCGCCAGCAGCCTGCCTAGCGGGGGGATCTACAATGAGCAGTTCTTC. The gene calls are TRBV4-1 and TRBJ2-1, with 11 bases identical to TRBD2. The CDR3 is 16 residues long. V was pared by 4 bases and J by 3 bases, with 5 bases of the junction left unmatched. CDR1 is MGHRA, CDR2 YSYEKL, per germline.

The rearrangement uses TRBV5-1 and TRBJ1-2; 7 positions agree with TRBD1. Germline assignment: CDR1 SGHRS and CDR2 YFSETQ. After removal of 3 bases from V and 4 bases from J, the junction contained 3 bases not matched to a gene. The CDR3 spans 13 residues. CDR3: CASSSQGVYGYTF. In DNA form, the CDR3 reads TGCGCCAGCAGCTCCCAGGGGGTCTATGGCTACACCTTC.

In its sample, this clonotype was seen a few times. Here the CDR3 reads CSVESLQGTVYEQYF. CDR3 bases: TGCAGCGTTGAATCGCTACAGGGTACTGTCTACGAGCAGTACTTC. The chain carries TRBV29-1 and TRBJ2-7; TRBD1 is a possible D gene (6 bases). The length of the CDR3 is 15 residues. Germline CDR1 reads SQVTM; CDR2 reads ANQGSEA. The V and J ends lost 2 bases and 3 bases respectively, with 17 bases between them.

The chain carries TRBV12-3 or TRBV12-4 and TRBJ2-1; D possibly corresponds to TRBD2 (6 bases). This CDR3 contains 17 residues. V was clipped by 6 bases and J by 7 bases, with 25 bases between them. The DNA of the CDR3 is TGTGCCAGCAGCCCGAAGGGTCAGCCTAGGAGCGGGAATGAGCAGTTCTTC. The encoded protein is CASSPKGQPRSGNEQFF.

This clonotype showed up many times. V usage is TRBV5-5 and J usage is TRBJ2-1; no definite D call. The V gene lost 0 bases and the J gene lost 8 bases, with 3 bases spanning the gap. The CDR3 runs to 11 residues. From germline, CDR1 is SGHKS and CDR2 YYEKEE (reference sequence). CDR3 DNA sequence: TGTGCCAGCAGCTTGGATCATGAGCAGTTCTTC. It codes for CASSLDHEQFF.

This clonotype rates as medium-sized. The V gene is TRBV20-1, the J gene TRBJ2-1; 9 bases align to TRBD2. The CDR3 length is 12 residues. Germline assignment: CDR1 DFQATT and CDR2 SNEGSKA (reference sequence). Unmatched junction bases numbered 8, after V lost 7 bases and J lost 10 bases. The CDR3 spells CSESSGSGEQFF. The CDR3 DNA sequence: TGCAGTGAGAGTAGCGGGAGTGGAGAGCAGTTCTTC.

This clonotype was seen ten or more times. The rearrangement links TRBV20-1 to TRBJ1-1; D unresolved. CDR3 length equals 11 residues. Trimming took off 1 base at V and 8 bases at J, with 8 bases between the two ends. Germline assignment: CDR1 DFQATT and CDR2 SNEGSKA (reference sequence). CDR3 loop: CSARVNKEAFF. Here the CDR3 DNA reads TGCAGTGCTAGAGTGAACAAGGAAGCTTTCTTT.

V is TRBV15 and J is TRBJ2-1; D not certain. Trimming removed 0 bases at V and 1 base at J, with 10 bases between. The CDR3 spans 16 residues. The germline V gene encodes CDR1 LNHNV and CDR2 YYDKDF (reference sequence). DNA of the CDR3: TGTGCCACCAGCAGAGACCAGTTTCCTTCCTACAATGAGCAGTTCTTC. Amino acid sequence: CATSRDQFPSYNEQFF.

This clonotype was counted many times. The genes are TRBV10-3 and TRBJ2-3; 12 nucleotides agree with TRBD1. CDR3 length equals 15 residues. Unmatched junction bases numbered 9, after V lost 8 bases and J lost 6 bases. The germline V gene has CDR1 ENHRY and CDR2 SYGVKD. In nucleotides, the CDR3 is TGTGCCATCGGGACCGGGACAGGGGGCGCGGATACGCAGTATTTT. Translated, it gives CAIGTGTGGADTQYF.

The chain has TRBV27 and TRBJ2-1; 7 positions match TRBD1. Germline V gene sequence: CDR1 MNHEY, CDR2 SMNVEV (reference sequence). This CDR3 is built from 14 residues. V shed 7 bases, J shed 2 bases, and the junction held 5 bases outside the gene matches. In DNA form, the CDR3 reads TGTGCCAGCACTAGACAGGGCCCCTACAATGAGCAGTTCTTC. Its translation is CASTRQGPYNEQFF.

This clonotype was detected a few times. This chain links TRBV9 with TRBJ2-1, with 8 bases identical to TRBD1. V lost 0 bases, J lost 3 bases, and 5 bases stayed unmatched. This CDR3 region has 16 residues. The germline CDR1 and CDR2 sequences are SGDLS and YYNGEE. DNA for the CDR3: TGTGCCAGCAGCGTAGCGGCAGGGGGCAACTACAATGAGCAGTTCTTC. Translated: CASSVAAGGNYNEQFF. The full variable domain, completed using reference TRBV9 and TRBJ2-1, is DSGVTQTPKHLITATGQRVTLRCSPRSGDLSVYWYQQSLDQGLQFLIQYYNGEERAKGNILERFSAQQFPDLHSELNLSSLELGDSALYFCASSVAAGGNYNEQFFGPGTRLTVL.

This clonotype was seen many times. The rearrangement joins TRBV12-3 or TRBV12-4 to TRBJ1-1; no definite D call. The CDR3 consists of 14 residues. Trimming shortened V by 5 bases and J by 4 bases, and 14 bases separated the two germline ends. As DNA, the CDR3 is TGTGCCAGCAGTCCATCCGGGAGGGTCACTGAAGCTTTCTTT. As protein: CASSPSGRVTEAFF.

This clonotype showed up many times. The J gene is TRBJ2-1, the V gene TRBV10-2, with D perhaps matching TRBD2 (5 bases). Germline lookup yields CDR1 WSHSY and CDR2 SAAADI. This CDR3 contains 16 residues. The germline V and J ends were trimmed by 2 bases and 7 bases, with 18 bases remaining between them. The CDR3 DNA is TGCGCCAGCAGTGAGACGGTGGGAGTGTTGTGGAATGAGCAGTTCTTC. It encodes CASSETVGVLWNEQFF.

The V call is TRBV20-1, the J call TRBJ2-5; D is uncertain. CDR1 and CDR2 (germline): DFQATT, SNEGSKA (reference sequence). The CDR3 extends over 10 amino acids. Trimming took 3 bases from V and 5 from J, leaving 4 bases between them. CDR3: CSASAETQYF. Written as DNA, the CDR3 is TGCAGTGCTAGCGCGGAGACCCAGTACTTC.

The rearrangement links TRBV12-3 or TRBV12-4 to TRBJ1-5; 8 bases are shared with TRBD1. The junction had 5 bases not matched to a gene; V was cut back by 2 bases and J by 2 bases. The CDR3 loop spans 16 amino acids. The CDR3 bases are TGTGCCAGCAGTTTATCAGGGGGCGCTGGCAATCAGCCCCAGCATTTT. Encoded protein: CASSLSGGAGNQPQHF.

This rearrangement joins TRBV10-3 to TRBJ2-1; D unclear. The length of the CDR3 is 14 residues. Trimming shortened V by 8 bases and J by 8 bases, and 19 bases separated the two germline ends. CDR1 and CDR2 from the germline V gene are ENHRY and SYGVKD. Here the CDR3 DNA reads TGTGCCATCGCCAAGTTGGCAGGAATCCATGAGCAGTTCTTC. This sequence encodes CAIAKLAGIHEQFF.

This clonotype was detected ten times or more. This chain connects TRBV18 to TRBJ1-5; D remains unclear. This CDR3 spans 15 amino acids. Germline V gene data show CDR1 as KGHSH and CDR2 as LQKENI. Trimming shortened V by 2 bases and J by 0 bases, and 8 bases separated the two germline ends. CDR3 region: CASSPSADSNQPQHF. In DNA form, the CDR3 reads TGTGCCAGCTCACCAAGCGCCGATAGCAATCAGCCCCAGCATTTT.

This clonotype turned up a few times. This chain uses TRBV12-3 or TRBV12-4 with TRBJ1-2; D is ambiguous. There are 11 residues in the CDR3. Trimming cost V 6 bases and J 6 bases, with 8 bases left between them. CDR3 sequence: CASRFEDGYTF. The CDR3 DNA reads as TGTGCCAGCAGATTCGAGGATGGCTACACCTTC.

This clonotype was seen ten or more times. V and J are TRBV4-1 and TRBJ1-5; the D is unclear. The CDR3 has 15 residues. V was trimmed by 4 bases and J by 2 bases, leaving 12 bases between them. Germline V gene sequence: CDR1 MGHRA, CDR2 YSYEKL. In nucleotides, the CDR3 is TGCGCCAGCAGCCCAGGTGGGGTGGGCAATCAGCCCCAGCATTTT. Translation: CASSPGGVGNQPQHF.

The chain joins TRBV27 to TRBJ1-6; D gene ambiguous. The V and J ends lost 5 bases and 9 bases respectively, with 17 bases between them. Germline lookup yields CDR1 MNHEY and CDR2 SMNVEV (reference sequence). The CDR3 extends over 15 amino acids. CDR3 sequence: CASSTVPVPSSPLHF. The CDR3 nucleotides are TGTGCCAGCAGTACGGTTCCTGTTCCTAGTTCACCCCTCCACTTT.

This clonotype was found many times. The CDR3 DNA follows: TGTGCCAGCAGTAGAGAAGCCGGGCTCCCGTTAGATACGCAGTATTTT. Its translation: CASSREAGLPLDTQYF. The J gene is TRBJ2-3, the V gene TRBV27, with no clear D. The V and J ends lost 5 bases and 5 bases respectively, with 20 bases between them. CDR1 MNHEY and CDR2 SMNVEV come from the germline V gene (reference sequence). The CDR3 extends over 16 amino acids.

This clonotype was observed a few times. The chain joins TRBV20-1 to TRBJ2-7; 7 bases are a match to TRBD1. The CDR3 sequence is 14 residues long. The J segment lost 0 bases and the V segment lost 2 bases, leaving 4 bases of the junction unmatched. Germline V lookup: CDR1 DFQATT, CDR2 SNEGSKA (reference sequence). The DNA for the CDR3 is TGCAGTGCTAGAACCCGACAGGGCTCCTACGAGCAGTACTTC. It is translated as CSARTRQGSYEQYF.

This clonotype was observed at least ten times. The CDR3 DNA reads as TGTGCCAGCACCTCCTACGAGGACTACCATTTT. It translates to CASTSYEDYHF. The rearrangement joins TRBV6-6 to TRBJ1-5; D is unclear. The V end lost 7 bases, the J end lost 16 bases, and 17 bases lay between the germline ends. This CDR3 comprises 11 residues. Looked up from germline, CDR1 is MNHNY and CDR2 is SVGAGI (reference sequence).

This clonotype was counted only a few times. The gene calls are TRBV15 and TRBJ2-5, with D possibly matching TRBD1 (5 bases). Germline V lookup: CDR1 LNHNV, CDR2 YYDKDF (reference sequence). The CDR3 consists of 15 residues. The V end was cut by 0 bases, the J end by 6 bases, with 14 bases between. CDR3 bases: TGTGCCACCAGCAGAGATCTGGCAGGGTGGAAGACCCAGTACTTC. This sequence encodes CATSRDLAGWKTQYF.

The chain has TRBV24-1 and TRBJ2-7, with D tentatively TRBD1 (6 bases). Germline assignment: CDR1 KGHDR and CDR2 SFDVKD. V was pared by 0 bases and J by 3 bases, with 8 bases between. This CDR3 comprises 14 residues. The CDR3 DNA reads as TGTGCCACCAGTGATTTGTACAGGGTCTACGAGCAGTACTTC. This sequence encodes CATSDLYRVYEQYF.